These 20 T cell receptor beta chains share one sample of origin, sequenced in a study of cytomegalovirus exposure and HLA in healthy donors. Researchers ran the PCR with 60 Vbeta and 13 Jbeta primers. TCRdb's table, derived via immunoSEQ multiplex PCR, lists solely in-frame clones and lacks some. The sample carries some 160,000 clones, about 84% recorded once. Sequencing was performed on PBMCs. These receptor sequences come from a male donor in good health and CMV-seronegative.

The rearrangement links TRBV11-2 to TRBJ2-1; TRBD2 matches 8 bases. J gave up 4 bases and V 5 bases, and 7 bases lay outside the gene matches. Germline V gives CDR1 SGHAT, CDR2 FQNNGV. The CDR3 has 15 residues. CDR3 sequence: CASSRSGGDYNEQFF. CDR3 in DNA: TGTGCCAGCAGCAGGAGCGGGGGAGATTACAATGAGCAGTTCTTC.

The chain is built from TRBV6-5 and TRBJ2-5, with D possibly TRBD1 on 6 matching bases. The CDR3 contains 15 residues. V lost 2 bases to trimming and J lost 4 bases, with 14 bases between them. Per germline, CDR1 MNHEY and CDR2 SVGAGI. The CDR3 region is CASSYGQGKGETQYF. DNA for the CDR3: TGTGCCAGCAGTTACGGCCAGGGGAAGGGAGAGACCCAGTACTTC.

The chain has TRBV5-4 and TRBJ1-4; 8 positions match TRBD1. The J segment lost 10 bases and the V segment lost 1 base, leaving 9 bases of the junction unmatched. Germline-derived CDR1 and CDR2 are SGHNT and YYREEE (reference sequence). The CDR3 length is 15 residues. The DNA of the CDR3 is TGTGCCAGCAGCTTGAAAGTGACAGGGGATGGAAAACTGTTTTTT. This encodes CASSLKVTGDGKLFF.

The chain uses TRBV5-4 and TRBJ1-1, with unresolved D. V was trimmed by 4 bases and J by 3 bases, leaving 13 bases between them. The CDR3 covers 14 residues. The germline gives CDR1 SGHNT, CDR2 YYREEE (reference sequence). The CDR3 DNA sequence: TGTGCCAGCAGCCCAGAAGTATTCGACACTGAAGCTTTCTTT. The encoded protein is CASSPEVFDTEAFF.

This chain uses TRBV7-9 with TRBJ1-5; a weak D match, TRBD1 (6 bases). The CDR3 consists of 17 residues. Germline loops: CDR1 SEHNR, CDR2 FQNEAQ (reference sequence). V was cut by 6 bases and J by 0 bases, with 18 bases left in between. Here the CDR3 reads CASSFSDRLLSNQPQHF. CDR3 nucleotide sequence: TGTGCCAGCAGTTTCAGTGACAGGCTCCTTAGCAATCAGCCCCAGCATTTT.

The V gene is TRBV2, the J gene TRBJ2-7, with 7 bases aligning to TRBD2. With V trimmed by 1 base and J by 2 bases, 8 bases remained unmatched. Germline loops: CDR1 SNHLY, CDR2 FYNNEI. This CDR3 spans 16 amino acids. The CDR3 nucleotides are TGTGCCAGCAGTGAAGACGGGCGGGAGTTAACCTACGAGCAGTACTTC. This gives the protein CASSEDGRELTYEQYF.

The rearrangement joins TRBV5-8 to TRBJ1-5; TRBD1 aligns across 10 bases. V shed 4 bases and J 7 bases; nucleotides not matched to a gene: 11. CDR1 is SGHTS, CDR2 YDEGEE, per germline. The CDR3 covers 16 residues. The CDR3 loop is CASSGIRQGARQPQHF. The CDR3 coding sequence is TGTGCCAGCAGCGGAATCCGACAGGGGGCTCGGCAGCCCCAGCATTTT.

This clone was seen only a few times. A read error may produce the germline difference seen at one junction end. The V gene is TRBV6-1, the J gene TRBJ1-2; D is undetermined. CDR1 is MNHNS, CDR2 SASEGT, per germline. CDR3 length: 13 amino acids. CDR3 nucleotides: TGTGCCAGCAGTGAAGCGTCAGATTATGGCCACACCTTC. This codes for CASSEASDYGHTF.

This clone is a singleton in its sample. The chain joins TRBV18 to TRBJ2-7; 10 bases line up with TRBD2. CDR1 is KGHSH, CDR2 LQKENI, per germline. This CDR3 is 15 amino acids long. V was pared by 6 bases and J by 1 base, with 6 bases of the junction left unmatched. The CDR3 sequence: CASSATSGSSYEQYF. As DNA, the CDR3 is TGTGCCAGCTCCGCGACTAGCGGGTCTTCCTACGAGCAGTACTTC.

This chain links TRBV6-6 with TRBJ2-1, with 10 bases identical to TRBD1. Germline lookup yields CDR1 MNHNY and CDR2 SVGAGI (reference sequence). This CDR3 region has 16 residues. J lost 8 bases, V lost 7 bases, and 14 bases had no gene match. The CDR3 region is CASIFKSGQGLYEQFF. CDR3 sequence (DNA): TGTGCCAGCATCTTCAAATCGGGACAGGGGCTCTATGAGCAGTTCTTC.

This clone was recorded a few times. This chain connects TRBV5-5 to TRBJ1-1, with 9 bases lining up with TRBD1. The length of the CDR3 is 15 residues. The J segment lost 5 bases and the V segment lost 4 bases, leaving 9 bases of the junction unmatched. The germline V gene has CDR1 SGHKS and CDR2 YYEKEE (reference sequence). The CDR3 loop is CASSLRTGEGTEAFF. The DNA of the CDR3 is TGTGCCAGCAGCCTTAGGACAGGGGAGGGAACTGAAGCTTTCTTT.

The CDR3 DNA is TGTGCTAGTGGTGGGGACCCCGCTAGCGGGGGTCCTTACGAGCAGTACTTC. Its protein product is CASGGDPASGGPYEQYF. The chain combines TRBV12-5 with TRBJ2-7; 10 nucleotides line up with TRBD2. Trimming at V came to 5 bases and at J to 4 bases, leaving 14 bases not matched to a gene. CDR1 is LGHNT, CDR2 FRNRAP, per germline. The length of the CDR3 is 17 residues.

The chain links TRBV6-5 to TRBJ2-5; possibly TRBD1 for D (6 bases). Trimming removed 4 bases from V and 3 bases from J, with 9 bases in between. Germline assignment: CDR1 MNHEY and CDR2 SVGAGI. The CDR3 consists of 13 residues. Here the CDR3 reads CASSSAGEETQYF. The CDR3 DNA reads as TGTGCCAGCAGTTCCGCAGGGGAAGAGACCCAGTACTTC.

The rearrangement links TRBV19 to TRBJ2-2; TRBD1 agrees at 11 bases. The germline V gene encodes CDR1 LNHDA and CDR2 SQIVND (reference sequence). Trimming at V came to 6 bases and at J to 7 bases, leaving 4 bases not matched to a gene. CDR3 length: 14 residues. DNA of the CDR3: TGTGCCAGTAGGCCGGACAGGGGGCTCGGGGAGCTGTTTTTT. Protein sequence: CASRPDRGLGELFF.

The V gene is TRBV6-4, the J gene TRBJ1-4; TRBD1 matches at 9 bases. Germline V CDR1 and CDR2: MRHNA, SNTAGT. The CDR3 consists of 15 residues. V was pared by 4 bases and J by 4 bases, with 4 bases of the junction left unmatched. CDR3 nucleotide sequence: TGTGCCAGCAGTGCGGGACAGGGAGATAATGAAAAACTGTTTTTT. This encodes CASSAGQGDNEKLFF.

The rearrangement joins TRBV27 to TRBJ2-7; 7 bases are a match to TRBD1. The CDR3 totals 14 residues. Trimming took 5 bases from V and 4 from J; bases not matched to a gene: 8. Germline loops: CDR1 MNHEY, CDR2 SMNVEV (reference sequence). CDR3 residues: CASSPWTGRYEQYF. CDR3 DNA: TGTGCCAGCAGTCCCTGGACAGGTCGGTACGAGCAGTACTTC.

The chain carries TRBV10-1 and TRBJ2-1, with 10 bases fitting TRBD2. Germline values: CDR1 WNHNN, CDR2 SYGVQD (reference sequence). The CDR3 contains 19 residues. Trimming at V came to 6 bases and at J to 5 bases, leaving 19 bases not matched to a gene. CDR3 region: CASSSSGVIAGGINNEQFF. Written as DNA, the CDR3 is TGCGCCAGCAGCTCAAGTGGGGTGATAGCGGGGGGTATTAACAATGAGCAGTTCTTC.

In DNA, the CDR3 is TGCGCCAGCAGCGGGCGCCCCTGGGATGGCTACACCTTC. Residues: CASSGRPWDGYTF. The chain links TRBV5-1 to TRBJ1-2, with unresolved D. The CDR3 sequence is 13 residues long. V was trimmed by 4 bases and J by 6 bases, leaving 13 bases between them. Germline V CDR1 and CDR2: SGHRS, YFSETQ.

This chain joins TRBV7-8 and TRBJ1-1, with 7 bases that match TRBD1. V shed 5 bases and J 4 bases; nucleotides not matched to a gene: 10. CDR3 length equals 15 residues. Looked up from germline, CDR1 is SGHVS and CDR2 is FQNEAQ. In nucleotides, the CDR3 is TGTGCCAGCAGCCCAGGGGGTGGGTTGGGCACTGAAGCTTTCTTT. Amino acids: CASSPGGGLGTEAFF.

This chain joins TRBV30 and TRBJ2-1, with a possible D match to TRBD1 (5 bases). Germline CDR1 and CDR2: GTSNPN and SVGIG (reference sequence). The V end was cut by 5 bases, the J end by 8 bases, with 10 bases between. CDR3 size: 11 residues. DNA of the CDR3: TGTGCCTGGGTAAGGGGTTATGAGCAGTTCTTC. Its translation: CAWVRGYEQFF.